The T cell receptor (beta chain) described here comes from a study of shared clonotypes between healthy human individuals. Study results and limitations: Few donors restricted represented genetic and exposure-history diversity.

On this clone itself: Its antigen remains unidentified.

CD45RO-negative cells were positively selected for CCR7, leaving out terminally differentiated effector memory CD45RA+ cells. Germline V gene lookup returns CDR1 SNHLY and CDR2 FYNNEI. The CDR3 is 16 amino acids. Trimming at V came to 4 bases and at J to 1 base, leaving 8 bases not matched to a gene. The protocol was immunoSEQ multiplex PCR, while the TCRdb copy is restricted to in-frame clones and leaves out a portion. Of about 820,000 clones listed, around 93% are singletons. This sequence was found in a man aged 25 to 45 in good health. V usage is TRBV2 and J usage is TRBJ2-5; 8 bases map to TRBD1. The source material was naive CD8+ T cells sorted from blood. The chain's CDR3 is CASSVGQGAGQETQYF. CDR3 DNA sequence: TGTGCCAGCAGTGTGGGGCAGGGGGCGGGCCAAGAGACCCAGTACTTC.